Listed here are 32 T cell receptor beta chains from one sample, sequenced in a study of blood T cell repertoires in COVID-19. Data came from immunoSEQ multiplex PCR; TCRdb stores just in-frame clones and leaves some out. Here the sample spans 230,000 or so clones, roughly 84% being singletons. Specimen: peripheral blood. The receptors were sampled from a man aged 35 to 55 with active or convalescent COVID-19.

This chain links TRBV6-5 with TRBJ1-4; perhaps TRBD1 as D (5 bases). The CDR3 consists of 14 residues. Deletions cut 6 bases from V and 4 bases from J, with 12 bases between. In germline, CDR1 is MNHEY, CDR2 SVGAGI. The CDR3 here is CASSAWGGNEKLFF. CDR3 nucleotide sequence: TGTGCCAGCAGCGCGTGGGGGGGTAATGAAAAACTGTTTTTT.

The V and J genes are TRBV24-1 and TRBJ2-1; 7 nucleotides line up with TRBD1. CDR3 size: 19 residues. The germline V gene has CDR1 KGHDR and CDR2 SFDVKD. V shed 1 base, J shed 0 bases, and the junction held 11 bases outside the gene matches. The CDR3 reads CATSDFGTELRPSYNEQFF. In DNA form, the CDR3 reads TGTGCCACCAGTGATTTTGGGACAGAGCTAAGACCCTCCTACAATGAGCAGTTCTTC.

This clone has just a few counts. This rearrangement joins TRBV5-1 to TRBJ2-3; D gene unclear. The germline V and J ends were trimmed by 2 bases and 0 bases, with 13 bases remaining between them. The CDR3 covers 16 residues. Looked up from germline, CDR1 is SGHRS and CDR2 is YFSETQ. CDR3: CASSFTPRPSTDTQYF. The DNA for the CDR3 is TGCGCCAGCAGCTTCACGCCGAGGCCAAGCACAGATACGCAGTATTTT. Filled out from reference TRBV5-1 and TRBJ2-3, the complete variable domain reads KAGVTQTPRYLIKTRGQQVTLSCSPISGHRSVSWYQQTPGQGLQFLFEYFSETQRNKGNFPGRFSGRQFSNSRSEMNVSTLELGDSALYLCASSFTPRPSTDTQYFGPGTRLTVL.

V usage is TRBV6-4 and J usage is TRBJ1-4; 11 nucleotides align to TRBD1. The CDR3 runs 15 residues. The ends lost 5 bases at V and 7 bases at J; junction bases unmatched: 6. Germline V gene sequence: CDR1 MRHNA, CDR2 SNTAGT. The CDR3 sequence is CASSNTGTGGEKLFF. The CDR3, as DNA: TGTGCCAGCAGTAATACCGGGACAGGGGGTGAAAAACTGTTTTTT.

CDR3 in amino acids: CASSIGGQGYFGELFF. CDR3 in DNA: TGTGCCAGTAGTATAGGAGGACAGGGTTATTTCGGGGAGCTGTTTTTT. The gene calls are TRBV19 and TRBJ2-2; 8 positions agree with TRBD1. Germline loops: CDR1 LNHDA, CDR2 SQIVND (reference sequence). Trimming removed 1 base from V and 7 bases from J; junction bases left unmatched: 8. CDR3 size: 16 residues. Based on the CDR3 plus reference TRBV19 and TRBJ2-2, the full variable domain is DGGITQSPKYLFRKEGQNVTLSCEQNLNHDAMYWYRQDPGQGLRLIYYSQIVNDFQKGDIAEGYSVSREKKESFPLTVTSAQKNPTAFYLCASSIGGQGYFGELFFGEGSRLTVL.

The chain is built from TRBV9 and TRBJ2-7; 7 bases align to TRBD1. The CDR3 has 15 amino acids. V dropped 0 bases and J dropped 2; count of bases not matched to a gene: 5. From germline, CDR1 is SGDLS and CDR2 YYNGEE. The DNA of the CDR3 is TGTGCCAGCAGCGTAGCAGGGACAGAAACCTACGAGCAGTACTTC. Its translation is CASSVAGTETYEQYF.

This clone turned up a few times. The J gene is TRBJ1-5, the V gene TRBV6-5, with D maybe TRBD1 (6 bases). V dropped 7 bases and J dropped 5 bases, with 18 bases sitting between them. The germline V gene encodes CDR1 MNHEY and CDR2 SVGAGI. The CDR3 is 15 residues long. The CDR3 DNA reads TGTGCCAGCACCGCCGGGGGGCTGGGAGATCAGCCCCAGCATTTT. It is translated as CASTAGGLGDQPQHF.

This sequence joins TRBV19 and TRBJ2-7, with a weak D call TRBD1 (6 bases). The V gene's germline CDR1 is LNHDA and CDR2 SQIVND (reference sequence). The V end was cut by 5 bases, the J end by 5 bases, with 13 bases between. The CDR3 loop spans 13 amino acids. DNA of the CDR3: TGTGCCAGTAGTCCTTTACACAGGGACGAGCAGTACTTC. It encodes CASSPLHRDEQYF.

Regarding this clone: Other DNA sequences within the sample encode an identical CDR3. The CDR3 is CASSPRGGSSYEQYF. Written as DNA, the CDR3 is TGTGCCAGCAGCCCAAGGGGAGGAAGCTCCTACGAGCAGTACTTC. The chain links TRBV6-5 to TRBJ2-7; D possibly corresponds to TRBD2 (6 bases). CDR3 length: 15 residues. From germline, CDR1 is MNHEY and CDR2 SVGAGI. Trimming removed 6 bases from V and 0 bases from J, with 15 bases in between.

A word on this clone: Distinct nucleotide sequences in the sample also encode this CDR3. This chain uses TRBV5-1 with TRBJ2-5; 12 nucleotides match TRBD2. CDR1 and CDR2 from the germline V gene are SGHRS and YFSETQ. The J segment lost 5 bases and the V segment lost 4 bases, leaving 3 bases of the junction unmatched. The CDR3 length is 14 residues. CDR3 in amino acids: CASSPGTSGETQYF. The CDR3 coding sequence is TGCGCCAGCAGCCCCGGGACTAGCGGGGAGACCCAGTACTTC.

This sequence joins TRBV9 and TRBJ2-7; 8 nucleotides line up with TRBD2. The V and J ends lost 3 bases and 9 bases, in that order; junction bases with no gene match: 11. Germline lookup yields CDR1 SGDLS and CDR2 YYNGEE. CDR3 length equals 14 residues. The CDR3 coding sequence is TGTGCCAGCAGCGAGGAGCGGGGGCCAGTAAGGCAGTACTTC. Its protein is CASSEERGPVRQYF.

This clone was seen only a few times. The chain combines TRBV9 with TRBJ2-1; unclear D gene. V lost 3 bases, J lost 12 bases, and 16 bases lay in between. The CDR3 is 13 amino acids. Germline CDR1 and CDR2: SGDLS and YYNGEE. The CDR3 nucleotides are TGTGCCAGCAGCGAGGTAGGCCAGGTGTGGCAGTTCTTC. Its translation is CASSEVGQVWQFF.

The V call is TRBV19, the J call TRBJ2-7, with 7 bases that match TRBD1. From germline, CDR1 is LNHDA and CDR2 SQIVND (reference sequence). CDR3 length: 14 residues. The V segment lost 1 base and the J segment 4 bases; nucleotides outside the gene matches: 4. The CDR3, as DNA: TGTGCCAGTAGTATAGCGGCAGGGGGTTACGAGCAGTACTTC. Protein: CASSIAAGGYEQYF.

This chain links TRBV19 with TRBJ1-2; 9 bases match TRBD1. The V gene's germline CDR1 is LNHDA and CDR2 SQIVND (reference sequence). V trimming: 10 bases; J trimming: 6 bases; junction bases outside the gene matches: 12. This CDR3 has 14 amino acids. The chain's CDR3 is CATGSGTGKDGYTF. In DNA, the CDR3 is TGTGCCACGGGGTCAGGGACAGGGAAGGATGGCTACACCTTC. Full variable domain (outside the CDR3, taken from reference TRBV19 and TRBJ1-2): DGGITQSPKYLFRKEGQNVTLSCEQNLNHDAMYWYRQDPGQGLRLIYYSQIVNDFQKGDIAEGYSVSREKKESFPLTVTSAQKNPTAFYLCATGSGTGKDGYTFGSGTRLTVV.

The chain uses TRBV2 and TRBJ1-6; D possibly corresponds to TRBD1 (6 bases). The V gene's germline CDR1 is SNHLY and CDR2 FYNNEI. V was pared by 7 bases and J by 6 bases, with 10 bases between. This CDR3 has 13 residues. The chain's CDR3 is CASKQGGNSPLHF. CDR3 coding DNA: TGTGCCAGCAAACAGGGTGGTAATTCACCCCTCCACTTT.

The V call is TRBV29-1, the J call TRBJ2-1, with 8 bases fitting TRBD1. The junction had 7 bases not matched to a gene; V was cut back by 3 bases and J by 6 bases. This CDR3 is built from 14 residues. Germline loops: CDR1 SQVTM, CDR2 ANQGSEA. The CDR3 nucleotides read TGCAGCGTTGACCCTGGACAGGGTCCCAATGAGCAGTTCTTC. This codes for CSVDPGQGPNEQFF.

The table lists this clone with a count of one. The rearrangement joins TRBV6-5 to TRBJ2-7, with 11 positions matching TRBD1. V dropped 5 bases and J dropped 5; count of bases not matched to a gene: 8. Germline assignment: CDR1 MNHEY and CDR2 SVGAGI. This CDR3 comprises 15 residues. CDR3 in DNA: TGTGCCAGCAGTCGTTCGGACAGGGGGCGTCACGAGCAGTACTTC. Protein sequence: CASSRSDRGRHEQYF.

The chain has TRBV28 and TRBJ2-5; perhaps TRBD2 as D (6 bases). The CDR3 has 14 amino acids. Trimming cost V 5 bases and J 2 bases, with 12 bases left between them. The germline V gene has CDR1 MDHEN and CDR2 SYDVKM. The CDR3 is CASSRSGTQETQYF. DNA for the CDR3: TGTGCCAGCAGTCGCTCCGGGACTCAAGAGACCCAGTACTTC.

The V call is TRBV27, the J call TRBJ2-1; 11 nucleotides agree with TRBD2. This CDR3 is built from 16 residues. Germline V gives CDR1 MNHEY, CDR2 SMNVEV (reference sequence). V was clipped by 5 bases and J by 8 bases; unmatched bases: 11. CDR3 loop: CASSPLTSGRIDEQFF. In DNA form, the CDR3 reads TGTGCCAGCAGTCCATTAACTAGCGGGAGAATCGATGAGCAGTTCTTC.

The chain employs TRBV30 and TRBJ1-5; 7 nucleotides line up with TRBD1. Germline V CDR1 and CDR2: GTSNPN, SVGIG (reference sequence). The CDR3 length is 13 residues. V lost 4 bases to trimming and J lost 4 bases; unmatched junction nucleotides: 4. CDR3 residues: CAWNDRVNQPQHF. The CDR3 DNA follows: TGTGCCTGGAACGACAGGGTGAATCAGCCCCAGCATTTT. The full variable domain, with the rest looked up from reference TRBV30 and TRBJ1-5, is SQTIHQWPATLVQPVGSPLSLECTVEGTSNPNLYWYRQAAGRGLQLLFYSVGIGQISSEVPQNLSASRPQDRQFILSSKKLLLSDSGFYLCAWNDRVNQPQHFGDGTRLSIL.

V is TRBV19 and J is TRBJ2-2, with TRBD1 matching over 10 bases. With 9 bases clipped from V and 6 bases from J, the junction kept 13 bases outside the gene matches. The CDR3 is made up of 16 amino acids. The germline V gene encodes CDR1 LNHDA and CDR2 SQIVND (reference sequence). The CDR3 protein is CASPRPGQGYPGELFF. CDR3 nucleotide sequence: TGTGCCAGCCCCCGCCCGGGACAGGGGTACCCCGGGGAGCTGTTTTTT.

This chain connects TRBV28 to TRBJ2-1; 16 positions agree with TRBD2. Germline assignment: CDR1 MDHEN and CDR2 SYDVKM. V shed 3 bases and J 7 bases; nucleotides not matched to a gene: 12. The CDR3 consists of 19 residues. Written as DNA, the CDR3 is TGTGCCAGCAGTTTTCTTTTCGGGACTAGCGGGGGGGCCTCAAATGAGCAGTTCTTC. It translates to CASSFLFGTSGGASNEQFF.

V is TRBV2 and J is TRBJ1-6, with 7 bases that match TRBD1. J lost 7 bases, V lost 6 bases, and 6 bases had no gene match. The CDR3 has 14 amino acids. Germline V gene sequence: CDR1 SNHLY, CDR2 FYNNEI. In DNA form, the CDR3 reads TGTGCCAGCAGAGAACGGGACAGCAATTCACCCCTCCACTTT. Protein product: CASRERDSNSPLHF.

In DNA form, the CDR3 reads TGTGCCAGCAGCACGGACAGGGGGCTCACCGGGGAGCTGTTTTTT. Its translation is CASSTDRGLTGELFF. The chain couples TRBV7-9 to TRBJ2-2, with 11 bases lining up with TRBD1. From germline, CDR1 is SEHNR and CDR2 FQNEAQ (reference sequence). Germline trimming cut 5 bases from V and 4 bases from J; bases unmatched to any gene: 3. This CDR3 is 15 amino acids long.

This clone has just a few counts. The chain employs TRBV5-1 and TRBJ2-5; 15 bases match TRBD2. V lost 5 bases to trimming and J lost 5 bases; unmatched junction nucleotides: 16. CDR1 is SGHRS and CDR2 is YFSETQ in the germline V gene. There are 19 residues in the CDR3. The CDR3 here is CASRLTGTSGGPRPETQYF. The CDR3 region has the DNA TGCGCCAGCAGACTGACCGGGACTAGCGGGGGGCCGCGCCCCGAGACCCAGTACTTC.

V usage is TRBV9 and J usage is TRBJ2-7; 11 positions agree with TRBD1. This CDR3 comprises 15 residues. The germline V gene has CDR1 SGDLS and CDR2 YYNGEE. Trimming took 0 bases from V and 5 from J; bases not matched to a gene: 4. The CDR3 DNA reads as TGTGCCAGCAGCGTAGGGACAGGGGGCGCGGACGAGCAGTACTTC. Its translation: CASSVGTGGADEQYF.

The J gene is TRBJ1-5, the V gene TRBV28; D possibly corresponds to TRBD1 (6 bases). The V end lost 3 bases, the J end lost 3 bases, and 9 bases lay between the germline ends. Per the germline V gene, CDR1 is MDHEN and CDR2 is SYDVKM. This CDR3 is 14 amino acids long. In nucleotides, the CDR3 is TGTGCCAGCAGTTTCAGGGGCCCCAATCAGCCCCAGCATTTT. Translated, it gives CASSFRGPNQPQHF.

The chain joins TRBV5-1 to TRBJ2-1; 7 bases line up with TRBD2. Germline CDR1 reads SGHRS; CDR2 reads YFSETQ. CDR3 size: 16 residues. V shed 2 bases, J shed 1 base, and the junction held 6 bases outside the gene matches. The CDR3 protein is CASSLTSGGSYNEQFF. Here the CDR3 DNA reads TGCGCCAGCAGCTTAACATCGGGGGGATCCTACAATGAGCAGTTCTTC.

The chain employs TRBV5-5 and TRBJ2-1, with TRBD1 matching 8 bases. Per germline, CDR1 SGHKS and CDR2 YYEKEE (reference sequence). This CDR3 comprises 15 residues. Unmatched junction bases numbered 6, after V lost 5 bases and J lost 2 bases. DNA for the CDR3: TGTGCCAGCAGACCTACAGGGGGTACCTACAATGAGCAGTTCTTC. It yields the protein CASRPTGGTYNEQFF.

The rearrangement uses TRBV27 and TRBJ2-3; D unclear. V dropped 7 bases and J dropped 3 bases, with 14 bases sitting between them. CDR1 and CDR2 (germline): MNHEY, SMNVEV (reference sequence). This CDR3 has 14 amino acids. Here the CDR3 DNA reads TGTGCCAGCACCTTAGAGGTCCCTACAGATACGCAGTATTTT. Its translation is CASTLEVPTDTQYF.

The rearrangement uses TRBV2 and TRBJ1-5, with 10 nucleotides matching TRBD1. CDR1 SNHLY and CDR2 FYNNEI come from the germline V gene. J lost 1 base, V lost 5 bases, and 5 bases had no gene match. This CDR3 is built from 16 residues. CDR3 residues: CASSQTGGVSNQPQHF. The CDR3 DNA reads TGTGCCAGCAGTCAGACAGGGGGCGTAAGCAATCAGCCCCAGCATTTT.

This sequence joins TRBV29-1 and TRBJ1-2, with 10 positions matching TRBD1. Germline lookup yields CDR1 SQVTM and CDR2 ANQGSEA. CDR3 length: 13 residues. The ends lost 8 bases at V and 3 bases at J; junction bases unmatched: 6. The CDR3 region has the DNA TGCAGCACCATGACAGGGGGCGACTATGGCTACACCTTC. It translates to CSTMTGGDYGYTF. The whole variable domain, remainder taken from reference TRBV29-1 and TRBJ1-2, is SAVISQKPSRDICQRGTSLTIQCQVDSQVTMMFWYRQQPGQSLTLIATANQGSEATYESGFVIDKFPISRPNLTFSTLTVSNMSPEDSSIYLCSTMTGGDYGYTFGSGTRLTVV.